Shown below are 27 T cell receptor beta chains from a single sample sequenced in a study. In TCRdb, the 5' RACE reads were re-called with MiXCR into one record per CDR3 protein. This sample has 7,500 to 9,000 distinct CDR3 sequences, with roughly two thirds found just once. The sample was tumor-infiltrating naive CD4+ T cells sorted from the breast tumor. Documented subset: naive CD4+ T cells, CD4+CD45RA+CD25-. The receptor set was obtained from a female donor with breast cancer.

This rearrangement joins TRBV28 to TRBJ2-2; a weak D match, TRBD1 (6 bases). The CDR3 has 14 residues. In germline, CDR1 is MDHEN, CDR2 SYDVKM. V was shortened by 5 bases and J by 4 bases, with 11 bases between the two germline ends. CDR3 sequence: CASSKQGSTGELFF. CDR3 nucleotide sequence: TGTGCCAGCAGTAAACAGGGAAGCACCGGGGAGCTGTTTTTT.

In its sample, this clonotype was seen a few times. The CDR3 DNA follows: TGTGCCATCAGGGCGGGGACTAGCGGGAGTCCGGAGACCCAGTACTTC. Protein product: CAIRAGTSGSPETQYF. The chain recombines TRBV10-3 with TRBJ2-5; 14 bases align to TRBD2. The CDR3 is 16 amino acids. J gave up 5 bases and V 6 bases, and 8 bases lay outside the gene matches. The germline V gene has CDR1 ENHRY and CDR2 SYGVKD.

The chain joins TRBV7-9 to TRBJ2-3, with 7 nucleotides matching TRBD2. The V segment lost 4 bases and the J segment 1 base; nucleotides outside the gene matches: 8. Germline V CDR1 and CDR2: SEHNR, FQNEAQ (reference sequence). There are 16 residues in the CDR3. The CDR3 sequence: CASSSGRRGGTDTQYF. CDR3 DNA sequence: TGTGCCAGCAGCTCCGGCCGACGGGGGGGCACAGATACGCAGTATTTT.

The gene calls are TRBV5-1 and TRBJ2-5, with 10 bases identical to TRBD1. This CDR3 spans 16 amino acids. V was pared by 1 base and J by 4 bases, with 7 bases of the junction left unmatched. In germline, CDR1 is SGHRS, CDR2 YFSETQ. CDR3 region: CASSLTGTGERETQYF. The CDR3 DNA reads TGCGCCAGCAGCTTGACCGGGACAGGGGAGCGAGAGACCCAGTACTTC.

The chain links TRBV5-6 to TRBJ2-6, with D uncertain. The CDR3 runs to 16 residues. Germline V gene sequence: CDR1 SGHDT, CDR2 YYEEEE. V was cut by 0 bases and J by 0 bases, with 7 bases left in between. CDR3 coding DNA: TGTGCCAGCAGCTTGGGACCCCTCTCTGGGGCCAACGTCCTGACTTTC. It yields the protein CASSLGPLSGANVLTF.

J is TRBJ1-5 and V is TRBV6-5, with a weak D call TRBD1 (5 bases). CDR3 size: 15 residues. The V end lost 2 bases, the J end lost 2 bases, and 10 bases lay between the germline ends. CDR1 is MNHEY and CDR2 is SVGAGI in the germline V gene. DNA for the CDR3: TGTGCCAGCAGTTACAGGGGTAACGGCAATCAGCCCCAGCATTTT. It codes for CASSYRGNGNQPQHF.

The rearrangement joins TRBV7-2 to TRBJ2-2; 7 nucleotides line up with TRBD1. CDR3 length: 16 residues. With 5 bases clipped from V and 2 bases from J, the junction kept 8 bases outside the gene matches. Germline V lookup: CDR1 SGHTA, CDR2 FQGNSA. CDR3 sequence reads: CASSRSRGLNTGELFF. CDR3 nucleotides: TGTGCCAGCAGCCGCTCGAGGGGGCTAAACACCGGGGAGCTGTTTTTT.

The CDR3 DNA sequence: TGCAGTGCCAATTCAGGACTAGCGGGGAGCACAGATACGCAGTATTTT. Translation: CSANSGLAGSTDTQYF. V is TRBV20-1 and J is TRBJ2-3; 12 bases are shared with TRBD2. The CDR3 covers 16 residues. Germline V gene data show CDR1 as DFQATT and CDR2 as SNEGSKA (reference sequence). V was pared by 6 bases and J by 0 bases, with 7 bases of the junction left unmatched.

The rearrangement links TRBV29-1 to TRBJ1-2, with D possibly TRBD1 on 5 matching bases. Germline CDR1 reads SQVTM; CDR2 reads ANQGSEA. Trimming stripped 1 base from V and 4 bases from J, with 10 bases between. The CDR3 totals 13 residues. CDR3 amino acids: CSVEGQGGYGYTF. In nucleotides, the CDR3 is TGCAGCGTTGAAGGGCAGGGTGGCTATGGCTACACCTTC.

The gene calls are TRBV6-5 and TRBJ1-1, with D perhaps matching TRBD1 (5 bases). The CDR3 extends over 14 amino acids. Germline lookup yields CDR1 MNHEY and CDR2 SVGAGI. The V gene lost 4 bases and the J gene lost 0 bases, with 9 bases spanning the gap. This chain's CDR3 is CASSSPTVNTEAFF. CDR3 sequence (DNA): TGTGCCAGCAGTTCCCCGACAGTGAACACTGAAGCTTTCTTT.

The chain combines TRBV7-9 with TRBJ2-5, with 8 bases that match TRBD2. This CDR3 has 16 amino acids. Germline V CDR1 and CDR2: SEHNR, FQNEAQ (reference sequence). V lost 0 bases, J lost 4 bases, and 7 bases stayed unmatched. The CDR3 protein is CASSLAASGRRETQYF. The CDR3 DNA is TGTGCCAGCAGCTTAGCGGCTAGCGGGCGCCGAGAGACCCAGTACTTC.

The chain joins TRBV27 to TRBJ1-2, with 11 bases aligning to TRBD1. CDR3 size: 17 residues. Trimming took 3 bases from V and 5 from J; bases not matched to a gene: 11. CDR1 MNHEY and CDR2 SMNVEV come from the germline V gene (reference sequence). The chain's CDR3 is CASSFNRDRGARYGYTF. In nucleotides, the CDR3 is TGTGCCAGCAGTTTCAACCGGGACAGGGGGGCCAGGTATGGCTACACCTTC.

A remark on this clonotype: The conserved closing phenylalanine or tryptophan is absent in this CDR3, likely reflecting a read error. The genes are TRBV9 and TRBJ2-3; TRBD2 agrees at 10 bases. This CDR3 region has 17 residues. Germline V lookup: CDR1 SGDLS, CDR2 YYNGEE. J was trimmed by 8 bases and V by 0 bases; bases with no gene match: 12. The CDR3 here is CASSVDTSGTLTVTQYS. The DNA of the CDR3 is TGTGCCAGCAGCGTAGACACTAGCGGGACGCTCACGGTTACGCAGTATTCT.

The chain uses TRBV12-3 or TRBV12-4 and TRBJ2-1; D is uncertain. CDR3 length: 15 residues. Trimming removed 5 bases from V and 0 bases from J, with 11 bases in between. CDR3 loop: CASSQHFGSYNEQFF. CDR3 nucleotide sequence: TGTGCCAGCAGTCAACACTTTGGCTCCTACAATGAGCAGTTCTTC.

This clonotype is medium-sized in the sample. V usage is TRBV20-1 and J usage is TRBJ2-5, with 9 bases fitting TRBD2. The CDR3 contains 15 residues. Germline lookup yields CDR1 DFQATT and CDR2 SNEGSKA (reference sequence). V shed 0 bases and J 3 bases; nucleotides not matched to a gene: 5. CDR3 residues: CSARDLRLAEETQYF. The CDR3 DNA follows: TGCAGTGCTAGAGATCTACGACTAGCGGAAGAGACCCAGTACTTC.

The chain links TRBV7-9 to TRBJ1-2; 9 bases match TRBD1. V was clipped by 5 bases and J by 6 bases; unmatched bases: 13. This CDR3 is 16 amino acids long. The V gene's germline CDR1 is SEHNR and CDR2 FQNEAQ (reference sequence). This chain's CDR3 is CASSPTNGDRVDGYTF. The CDR3 bases are TGTGCCAGCAGCCCCACTAACGGGGACAGGGTTGATGGCTACACCTTC.

V is TRBV9 and J is TRBJ1-1; D ambiguous. V was clipped by 1 base and J by 4 bases, with 14 bases between them. Germline loops: CDR1 SGDLS, CDR2 YYNGEE. This CDR3 contains 15 residues. In DNA form, the CDR3 reads TGTGCCAGCAGCGTACGTCCTATGGGGAGCACTGAAGCTTTCTTT. Protein: CASSVRPMGSTEAFF. Full variable domain (missing parts from reference TRBV9 and TRBJ1-1): DSGVTQTPKHLITATGQRVTLRCSPRSGDLSVYWYQQSLDQGLQFLIQYYNGEERAKGNILERFSAQQFPDLHSELNLSSLELGDSALYFCASSVRPMGSTEAFFGQGTRLTVV.

In its sample, this clonotype was seen a few times. The chain employs TRBV10-3 and TRBJ2-1, with D possibly TRBD2 on 6 matching bases. V was shortened by 2 bases and J by 0 bases, with 14 bases between the two germline ends. This CDR3 comprises 17 residues. Looked up from germline, CDR1 is ENHRY and CDR2 is SYGVKD. CDR3 bases: TGTGCCATCAGTGAGGACGGAGGGGTAAGCTCCTACAATGAGCAGTTCTTC. This gives the protein CAISEDGGVSSYNEQFF.

The rearrangement joins TRBV4-1 to TRBJ1-2; the match to TRBD1 covers 8 bases. The CDR3 runs 17 residues. J gave up 6 bases and V 0 bases, and 12 bases lay outside the gene matches. Germline values: CDR1 MGHRA, CDR2 YSYEKL. The CDR3 sequence: CASSQDPQGAQFDGYTF. The CDR3 DNA follows: TGCGCCAGCAGCCAAGATCCCCAGGGGGCGCAATTTGATGGCTACACCTTC.

This chain links TRBV7-2 with TRBJ2-7, with D unresolved. The ends were cut back, 0 bases at V and 3 bases at J, with 9 bases in the middle. The CDR3 runs 14 residues. Germline assignment: CDR1 SGHTA and CDR2 FQGNSA. The CDR3: CASSLASVSYEQYF. As DNA, the CDR3 is TGTGCCAGCAGCTTAGCGAGTGTAAGCTACGAGCAGTACTTC. Looking up the rest from reference TRBV7-2 and TRBJ2-7 gives the full variable domain: GAGVSQSPSNKVTEKGKDVELRCDPISGHTALYWYRQSLGQGLEFLIYFQGNSAPDKSGLPSDRFSAERTGGSVSTLTIQRTQQEDSAVYLCASSLASVSYEQYFGPGTRLTVT.

For this clonotype: A single base separates this from a much larger clone, so it may be a read error. Because it lacks the conserved phenylalanine or tryptophan at the end, this CDR3 is likely a read error. The chain carries TRBV7-2 and TRBJ2-7; TRBD1 might be the D (5 bases). The germline V and J ends were trimmed by 3 bases and 4 bases, with 13 bases remaining between them. The CDR3 runs to 14 residues. Germline lookup yields CDR1 SGHTA and CDR2 FQGNSA. As DNA, the CDR3 is TGTGCCAGCAGCTTTGACAGTACGAGATACGAGCAGTACCTC. Protein sequence: CASSFDSTRYEQYL.

This clonotype showed up just a few times. The V call is TRBV6-5, the J call TRBJ2-7; TRBD1 agrees at 9 bases. With 6 bases clipped from V and 5 bases from J, the junction kept 11 bases outside the gene matches. In germline, CDR1 is MNHEY, CDR2 SVGAGI. The CDR3 runs to 15 residues. The CDR3 DNA follows: TGTGCCAGCAGCCCTCCGGGACAGGGTGCACACGAGCAGTACTTC. Translating it yields CASSPPGQGAHEQYF.

Only a few counts were recorded for this clonotype. J is TRBJ1-2 and V is TRBV6-5; 7 positions match TRBD1. This CDR3 contains 12 residues. With V trimmed by 6 bases and J by 4 bases, 2 bases remained unmatched. Germline-derived CDR1 and CDR2 are MNHEY and SVGAGI. The chain's CDR3 is CASSRTGYGYTF. The DNA of the CDR3 is TGTGCCAGCAGCCGGACAGGCTATGGCTACACCTTC.

This clonotype was counted a single time. This chain links TRBV7-2 with TRBJ1-6, with D perhaps matching TRBD1 (6 bases). Trimming removed 5 bases from V and 0 bases from J, with 14 bases in between. Germline lookup yields CDR1 SGHTA and CDR2 FQGNSA. This CDR3 is built from 17 residues. The CDR3, as DNA: TGTGCCAGCAGCCCTGGACAGCCAAGCTCCTATAATTCACCCCTCCACTTT. Translation gives CASSPGQPSSYNSPLHF.

This sequence joins TRBV7-7 and TRBJ2-2; TRBD2 is a possible D gene (7 bases). The CDR3 extends over 14 amino acids. CDR1 is SSHAT, CDR2 FNYEAQ, per germline (reference sequence). Trimming removed 11 bases from V and 0 bases from J, with 13 bases in between. The CDR3 loop reads CASRGASNTGELFF. DNA for the CDR3: TGTGCCTCCCGGGGGGCATCGAACACCGGGGAGCTGTTTTTT.

This chain links TRBV29-1 with TRBJ2-1, with D possibly TRBD2 on 6 matching bases. Germline V CDR1 and CDR2: SQVTM, ANQGSEA. The CDR3 extends over 13 amino acids. Trimming pared 4 bases from V and 3 bases from J, leaving 10 bases between. CDR3 sequence: CSVAGTVYNEQFF. CDR3 sequence (DNA): TGCAGCGTTGCTGGGACTGTCTACAATGAGCAGTTCTTC.

In the case of this clonotype: Since no conserved phenylalanine or tryptophan closes the CDR3, a read error is the likely cause. The chain employs TRBV20-1 and TRBJ2-3; 9 positions match TRBD2. The length of the CDR3 is 14 residues. Germline V gene data show CDR1 as DFQATT and CDR2 as SNEGSKA (reference sequence). J was trimmed by 6 bases and V by 5 bases; bases with no gene match: 9. CDR3 bases: TGCAGTGCTCTCAGAGGCGGGAGGGCCGATACGCAGTATTCT. Translated, it gives CSALRGGRADTQYS.